This TCR beta chain derives from a study of blood T cell repertoires in COVID-19 (TCRdb year 2020). Turning to the overall study: Collaborator samples came from the United States, Italy and Spain and covered acute and convalescent phases of COVID-19. Sample metadata almost always included a de-identified subject ID, COVID-19 status, age in years and sex. The dataset comprised deeply sampled blood TCRbeta repertoires from subjects exposed to, actively infected with, or recovered from COVID-19. Where available, HLA class I and class II types were obtained from metadata supplied by the sample provider rather than from assay-based typing. The material from the prospective study consisted of cDNA or gDNA derived from T cells, B-cell-depleted T cells, or PBMCs. The repertoires were released in a freely available public database meant as a resource for research on the immune response to SARS-CoV-2. Samples came from the ongoing ImmuneRACE study (first 160 participants) plus 1,254 subjects from 6 global collaborators.

The immunoSEQ Assay, a bias-controlled multiplex PCR, was used to amplify TCRbeta CDR3 regions from genomic DNA. For the original study's pipeline: Nucleated cell counts per sample were estimated from amplification of reference gene primers within the assay. Sequence reads were collapsed and filtered to measure the absolute abundance of every unique TCRbeta CDR3 rearrangement. For each sample, productive Simpson clonality was calculated as the square root of Simpson's diversity index over productive rearrangements. Not all clones reach the TCRdb copy of this immuneACCESS table, which keeps in-frame sequences only. Checked studies attribute under half of the gap to unresolved V genes and leave the rest unexplained. V, J and clone size derive from that table, while D and trimming were established from the DNA sequence. The sample table shows about 370,000 clones, and 75% to 90% are seen once. 0.95% to 1.1% of the sample goes to the ten largest clones.

The germline V gene yields SGHRS for CDR1 and YFSETQ for CDR2. The CDR3 starts with the cysteine, ends with the phenylalanine, and has 16 residues. Of all the DNA, just the CDR3 is kept, 48 bases in frame from base 1. V trim: 0 bases; J trim: 4 bases; unmatched bases: 4. Overall results and qualifications from the work: How much clinical and demographic metadata was included differed by source and by participant, and the metadata was provided uncurated.

Enrolling through a virtual design, the prospective study's participants ranged in age from roughly 18 to 100 years and lived across approximately 25 United States geographic areas. To assign participants to cohorts, the prospective study relied on clinical history that participants themselves reported in a screening survey and a study questionnaire. Recovered participants in ImmuneRACE Cohort 3 were defined by two consecutive negative NP/OP PCR tests, clearance by a healthcare professional, or resolution of symptoms. In the prospective study, mobile phlebotomists collected whole blood, serum and a nasopharyngeal or oropharyngeal swab from each participant. Participants in the prospective study had the option to provide additional blood draws and questionnaires over an approximately 2-month period. Blood samples from the prospective study were shipped frozen or at room temperature prior to DNA extraction.

About this clone: Its antigen is currently not known. Base qualities are not provided; no much larger clone lies one nucleotide away.

Sequenced material: PBMCs or T cells enriched from blood (not recorded which). The chain couples TRBV5-1 to TRBJ2-1, with 10 bases matching TRBD1. The TCR sequence derives from a man aged 18 to 30 who had recovered from COVID-19. Read as DNA, the sequence is TGCGCCAGCAGCTTGGGACAGGGGGCAGGATACAATGAGCAGTTCTTC. The translation is CASSLGQGAGYNEQFF.